The clone carrying this TCR beta chain was seen many times. These data are taken from a study of neurological immune-mediated disorders. The authors made cDNA by 5'RACE with 10-nucleotide random UMIs. In each sequencing run, over 170 million TCR-beta sequences were generated from 15-18 subjects. One entry per CDR3 protein, called by TCRdb with MiXCR from the 5' RACE reads. The table shows around 41,000 distinct CDR3 sequences, with about 14% occurring only once. CDR3 length: 16 amino acids. In germline, CDR1 is SNHLY, CDR2 FYNNEI. V lost 4 bases and J lost 0; bases outside the gene matches: 7. The clonotype comes from a woman aged 55-75 years with HTLV-1-associated myelopathy (HAM/TSP). The V call is TRBV2, the J call TRBJ1-1, with 8 bases fitting TRBD1. Material for sequencing was CD4+ T cells from blood. CDR3 sequence: CASSGTGPFVNTEAFF. In DNA, the CDR3 is TGTGCCAGCAGTGGGACAGGGCCATTCGTGAACACTGAAGCTTTCTTT.